The source of this T cell receptor (beta chain) is a study of blood T cell repertoires in COVID-19 (dated by TCRdb to about 2020). Regarding the complete study: Samples covering the acute and convalescent phases of COVID-19 were provided by collaborators in the United States, Italy and Spain. A freely available public database, intended as a resource for researchers studying the immune response to SARS-CoV-2, is where the repertoires were released. Samples were obtained from the ongoing ImmuneRACE study (first 160 participants) and from 1,254 subjects provided by 6 global collaborators. Subjects who had been exposed to COVID-19, were actively infected with it, or had recovered from it provided the deeply sampled blood TCRbeta repertoires that made up the dataset. HLA class I and class II types, where available, came from metadata supplied by the sample provider rather than from assay-based typing. The prospective study material was composed of cDNA or gDNA derived from T cells, B-cell-depleted T cells, or PBMCs. A de-identified subject ID, COVID-19 status, age in years and sex were almost always included in the sample metadata. Points the paper makes about the study in general: The quantity of clinical and demographic metadata differed by source and by participant and was supplied without curation.

Collaborating institutions collected whole blood in K2EDTA tubes following their own protocols. For TCRbeta analysis, collaborators shipped samples as frozen whole blood, isolated PBMCs, or DNA extracted from either of those sample types. CDR1 and CDR2 are drawn from the germline V gene: SGHDT, YYEEEE. The CDR3 numbers 16 residues from cysteine through phenylalanine. The CDR3 DNA has 48 bases and is translated from base 1. V and J are truncated by 4 bases and 4 bases respectively, leaving an intervening sequence of 21 bases. To note about this clone: No antigen is known for it. Qualities for individual bases were not recorded, and no much larger clone is one base off.

TCRbeta CDR3 regions were amplified from genomic DNA using the immunoSEQ Assay, a bias-controlled multiplex PCR. The original methods were these. The number of nucleated cells in each sample was estimated by amplification of reference gene primers within the assay. Sequence reads were collapsed and filtered to measure the absolute abundance of every unique TCRbeta CDR3 rearrangement. For each sample, productive Simpson clonality was calculated by taking the square root of Simpson's diversity index across productive rearrangements. TCRdb took over this immuneACCESS table, retaining in-frame rearrangements with V and J assigned. Such tables are incomplete; in checked studies, under half of the missing clones stem from an unresolved V gene, and the remainder is unexplained. The DNA was the basis for D and trimming; V, J and clone size are from that table. This sample has under 45,000 clones in its table, and just under 80% of those were observed once. Around 35% of the sample lies in the top ten.

Sequencing input: peripheral blood. The source of this sequence is a man aged 60-69 years with acute or convalescent COVID-19. Recombination connected TRBV5-6 to TRBJ2-7; a weak D assignment points to TRBD1 (5 bases agree). The DNA reads TGTGCCAGCAGCCCTCCCCCAGGGAAGGTTACGTACGAGCAGTACTTC. Its amino acids are CASSPPPGKVTYEQYF. The CDR3, completed at both ends by the reference TRBV5-6 and TRBJ2-7 genes, gives the full variable domain DAGVTQSPTHLIKTRGQQVTLRCSPKSGHDTVSWYQQALGQGPQFIFQYYEEEERQRGNFPDRFSGHQFPNYSSELNVNALLLGDSALYLCASSPPPGKVTYEQYFGPGTRLTVT.